This is a list of T cell receptor beta chains from one sample in a study of T cell responses to AZD1222 COVID-19 vaccine. The table came from immunoSEQ multiplex PCR; TCRdb's copy has only in-frame clones and leaves some out. There are 150,000 to 200,000 clones in the sample; more than 90% occur only once, and approximately 4% lies in the top ten. This specimen was peripheral blood, taken 28 days after the second dose of the MenACWY control vaccine. These receptors all stem from an adult who received the MenACWY meningococcal vaccine as a control. CDR3s include the opening cysteine and the closing phenylalanine or tryptophan. Each record gives: V gene, J gene, CDR3 protein.

TRBV4-1	TRBJ2-5	CASSQDWGSPYYF
TRBV7-8	TRBJ2-3	CASSRRTDTDTQYF
TRBV30	TRBJ1-3	CAYISSGNTIYF
TRBV19	TRBJ2-3	CASSTGTGVTDTQYF
TRBV9	TRBJ1-5	CASSVGGGNNQPQHF
TRBV3-1/TRBV3-2	TRBJ2-7	CASSQDPGEQYF
TRBV9	TRBJ2-7	CASSKRQAEEQYF
TRBV7-8	TRBJ1-5	CASSLYRETNQPQHF
TRBV11-2	TRBJ1-4	CASSLGVRAATNEKLFF
TRBV7-3	TRBJ2-3	CASSLGGRVSTDTQYF
TRBV19	TRBJ1-5	CASSIQVISNQPQHF
TRBV10-3	TRBJ1-5	CAISEGVGWQPQHF
TRBV5-1	TRBJ2-3	CASSLDGGSGADTQYF
TRBV7-9	TRBJ1-1	CASSLGDRVKAFF
TRBV7-3	TRBJ2-1	CASSFGTGSGNEQFF
TRBV12-3/TRBV12-4	TRBJ1-1	CASSLQLNTEAFF
TRBV5-4	TRBJ1-2	CASSLGGSYGYTF
TRBV7-2	TRBJ1-4	CASSLVKPEKLFF
TRBV9	TRBJ2-7	CASSVGGYTYEQYF
TRBV5-1	TRBJ2-7	CASKGRTDSYEQYF
TRBV27	TRBJ1-5	CASSGGSNQPQHF
TRBV2	TRBJ2-7	CASMTGYSNEQYF
TRBV3-1/TRBV3-2	TRBJ2-7	CASSQIGGRVYEQYF
TRBV5-6	TRBJ1-5	CASSLQGGEQPQHF
TRBV3-1/TRBV3-2	TRBJ2-7	CASSQDLSGRGEQYF
TRBV4-2	TRBJ2-1	CASSQSNRPGGSEQFF
TRBV10-3	TRBJ1-1	CAIHPGATEAFF
TRBV30	TRBJ2-1	CAGRGGYNEQFF
TRBV5-1	TRBJ2-2	CASSPSAGNGELFF
TRBV24-1	TRBJ2-1	CATSDSVGGTPYNEQFF
TRBV19	TRBJ1-3	CASSIGGSGNTIYF
TRBV11-3	TRBJ2-7	CASSLVLGREQYF
TRBV7-8	TRBJ2-1	CASSVDRRDEQFF
TRBV18	TRBJ1-3	CASSPLQDGNTIYF
TRBV5-4	TRBJ2-4	CASSSPTTSGRASNIQYF
TRBV10-3	TRBJ2-7	CAISEGRTGTSYEQYF
TRBV10-2	TRBJ1-5	CASSESGGQPQHF
TRBV6-1	TRBJ1-5	CASSERVSNQPQHF